This record concerns one T cell receptor (beta chain) sequence. The CDR3 is made up of 15 amino acids. V trimming: 3 bases; J trimming: 0 bases; junction bases outside the gene matches: 3. Looked up from germline, CDR1 is SGDLS and CDR2 is YYNGEE. These data come from a study of control samples from healthy donors and cancer patients. The protocol was immunoSEQ multiplex PCR, while the TCRdb copy is restricted to in-frame clones and leaves out a portion. Of 110,000 to 150,000 clones detected, around 94% appear once; the ten largest clones hold approximately 14%. This sequence joins TRBV9 and TRBJ1-5; 7 bases agree with TRBD1. This TCR was recovered from a man aged 40-50 years in good health. Input material: blood. Here the CDR3 DNA reads TGTGCCAGCAGCGCGGACAGGTTTAGCAATCAGCCCCAGCATTTT. Protein: CASSADRFSNQPQHF.